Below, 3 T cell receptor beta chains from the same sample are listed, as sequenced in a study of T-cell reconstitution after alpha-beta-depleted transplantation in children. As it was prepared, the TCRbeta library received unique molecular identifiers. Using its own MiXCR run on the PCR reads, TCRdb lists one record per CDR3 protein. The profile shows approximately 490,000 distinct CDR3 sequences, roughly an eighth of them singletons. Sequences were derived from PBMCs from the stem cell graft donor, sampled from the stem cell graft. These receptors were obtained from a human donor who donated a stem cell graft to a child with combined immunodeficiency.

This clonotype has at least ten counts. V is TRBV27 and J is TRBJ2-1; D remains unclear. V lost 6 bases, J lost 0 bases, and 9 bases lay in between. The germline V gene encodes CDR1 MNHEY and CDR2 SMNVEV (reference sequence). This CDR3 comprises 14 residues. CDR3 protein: CASRTESSYNEQFF. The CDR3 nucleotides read TGTGCCAGCAGGACTGAGAGCTCCTACAATGAGCAGTTCTTC.

CDR3 sequence reads: CASSLVRQTSGNTIYF. In nucleotides, the CDR3 is TGTGCCAGCAGCTTGGTGAGACAGACCTCTGGAAACACCATATATTTT. This chain links TRBV5-6 with TRBJ1-3, with D maybe TRBD1 (5 bases). Germline V gives CDR1 SGHDT, CDR2 YYEEEE. CDR3 size: 16 residues. The ends were cut back, 0 bases at V and 0 bases at J, with 10 bases in the middle.

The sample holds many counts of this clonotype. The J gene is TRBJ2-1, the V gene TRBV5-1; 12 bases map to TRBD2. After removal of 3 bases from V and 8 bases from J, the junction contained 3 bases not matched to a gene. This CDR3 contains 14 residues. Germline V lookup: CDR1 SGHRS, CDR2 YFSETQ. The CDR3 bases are TGCGCCAGCAGCTCGACTAGCGGGAGTGATGAGCAGTTCTTC. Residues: CASSSTSGSDEQFF.